Listed here are 5 T cell receptor beta chains from one sample, sequenced in a study of T cells expressing NK-cell markers. From the 5' RACE reads, TCRdb lists one entry per CDR3 protein and no DNA. Here the sample table reports some 600,000 distinct CDR3 sequences. The sample consisted of blood T cells: a sorted CD56 or NKG2C T cell subset, CD4+ or CD8+ T cells, or bulk PBMC T cells (not recorded which). The source of these receptors is a man aged 18 to 35 in good health.

This chain connects TRBV7-2 to TRBJ2-3; TCRdb's D call of TRBD2 is untestable without DNA. The CDR3 runs 14 residues. Germline CDR1 and CDR2: SGHTA and FQGNSA. The CDR3 loop is CASSPSVSTDTQYF.

The chain links TRBV5-1 to TRBJ1-5; the D gene TCRdb calls, TRBD1, cannot be checked with no DNA. This CDR3 region has 18 residues. Germline loops: CDR1 SGHRS, CDR2 YFSETQ. The CDR3 spells CASSLAPTGGKGFQPQHF.

V usage is TRBV29-1 and J usage is TRBJ2-7; TCRdb's D call, TRBD1, is unchecked because there is no DNA. CDR1 and CDR2 from the germline V gene are SQVTM and ANQGSEA. CDR3 length: 13 residues. The CDR3 sequence: CSVKGQGSFEQYF.

CDR3 region: CASTGVGGPHGYTF. The J gene is TRBJ1-2, the V gene TRBV12-3 or TRBV12-4; TCRdb names TRBD1, which stays unverified in the absence of DNA. There are 14 residues in the CDR3.

The chain has TRBV5-1 and TRBJ2-3; TCRdb's D gene call, TRBD2, goes unchecked for lack of DNA. The CDR3 loop spans 15 amino acids. Germline-derived CDR1 and CDR2 are SGHRS and YFSETQ. The CDR3 here is CASSLAGGGTDTQYF.